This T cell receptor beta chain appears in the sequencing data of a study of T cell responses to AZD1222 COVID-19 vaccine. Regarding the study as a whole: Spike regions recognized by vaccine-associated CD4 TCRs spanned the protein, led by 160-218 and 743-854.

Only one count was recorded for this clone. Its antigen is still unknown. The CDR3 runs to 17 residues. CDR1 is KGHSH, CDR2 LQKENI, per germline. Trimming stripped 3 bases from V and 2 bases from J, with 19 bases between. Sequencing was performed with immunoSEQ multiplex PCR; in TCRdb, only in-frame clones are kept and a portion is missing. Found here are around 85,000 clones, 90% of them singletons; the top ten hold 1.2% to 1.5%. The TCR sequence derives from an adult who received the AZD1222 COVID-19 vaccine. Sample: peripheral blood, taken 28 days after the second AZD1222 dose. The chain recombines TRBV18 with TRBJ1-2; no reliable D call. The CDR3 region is CASSPVIGRMENYGYTF. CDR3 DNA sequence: TGTGCCAGCTCACCGGTTATCGGGCGAATGGAGAACTATGGCTACACCTTC.